The T cell receptor (beta chain) under discussion was sequenced for a study of identical twins. This clonotype appeared many times. Its antigen is currently unknown. Study-wide results and caveats: Zero-insertion analyses could be partly confounded by invariant MAIT and iNKT cells.

TCRdb independently ran MiXCR on the 5' RACE reads; one entry per CDR3 protein. Of under 400,000 distinct CDR3 sequences in the sample, approximately 9.1% are singletons; the top ten hold more than 8%. The CDR3 totals 11 residues. Trimming took 11 bases from V and 5 from J, leaving 10 bases between them. The germline gives CDR1 SNHLY, CDR2 FYNNEI. Sequenced sample: naive T cells sorted from blood. This TCR was sampled from a woman in her forties or fifties in good health. V gene TRBV2 combines with J gene TRBJ2-1, with D tentatively TRBD1 or TRBD2 (5 bases each). CDR3 amino acids: CARSGHNEQFF. The CDR3 nucleotides read TGTGCCCGCTCGGGGCACAATGAGCAGTTCTTC. Filled out from reference TRBV2 and TRBJ2-1, the complete variable domain reads EPEVTQTPSHQVTQMGQEVILRCVPISNHLYFYWYRQILGQKVEFLVSFYNNEISEKSEIFDDQFSVERPDGSNFTLKIRSTKLEDSAMYFCARSGHNEQFFGPGTRLTVL.